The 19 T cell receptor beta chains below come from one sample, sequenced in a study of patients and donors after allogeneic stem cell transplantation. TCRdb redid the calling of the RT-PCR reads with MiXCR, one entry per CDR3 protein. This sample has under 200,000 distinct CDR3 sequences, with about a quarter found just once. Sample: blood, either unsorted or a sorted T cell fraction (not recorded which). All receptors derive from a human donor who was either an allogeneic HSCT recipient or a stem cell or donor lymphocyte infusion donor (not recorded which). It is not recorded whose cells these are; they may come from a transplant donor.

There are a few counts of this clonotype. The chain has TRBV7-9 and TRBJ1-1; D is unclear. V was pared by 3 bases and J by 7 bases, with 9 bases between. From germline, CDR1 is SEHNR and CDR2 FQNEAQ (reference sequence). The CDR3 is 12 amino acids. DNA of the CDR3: TGTGCCAGCAGCTTTCCGGGTCGTGAAGCTTTCTTT. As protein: CASSFPGREAFF. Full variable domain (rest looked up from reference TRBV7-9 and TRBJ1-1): DTGVSQNPRHKITKRGQNVTFRCDPISEHNRLYWYRQTLGQGPEFLTYFQNEAQLEKSRLLSDRFSAERPKGSFSTLEIQRTEQGDSAMYLCASSFPGREAFFGQGTRLTVV.

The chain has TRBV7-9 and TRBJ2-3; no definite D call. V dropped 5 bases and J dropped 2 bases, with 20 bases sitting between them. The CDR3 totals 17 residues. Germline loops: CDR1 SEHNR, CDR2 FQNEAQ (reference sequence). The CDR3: CASSPPTNGYHTDTQYF. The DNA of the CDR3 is TGTGCCAGCAGCCCCCCGACGAATGGTTACCACACAGATACGCAGTATTTT.

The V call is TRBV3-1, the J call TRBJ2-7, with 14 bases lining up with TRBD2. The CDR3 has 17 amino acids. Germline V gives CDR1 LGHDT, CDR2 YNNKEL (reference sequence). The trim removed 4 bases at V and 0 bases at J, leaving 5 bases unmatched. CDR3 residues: CASSPGLAGVTSYEQYF. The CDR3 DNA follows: TGTGCCAGCAGCCCGGGACTAGCGGGGGTTACCTCCTACGAGCAGTACTTC.

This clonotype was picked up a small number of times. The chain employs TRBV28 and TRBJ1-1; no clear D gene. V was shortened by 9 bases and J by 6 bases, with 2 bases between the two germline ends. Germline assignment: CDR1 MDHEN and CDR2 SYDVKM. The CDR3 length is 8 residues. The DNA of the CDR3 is TGTGCCAGTGCTGAAGCTTTCTTT. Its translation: CASAEAFF.

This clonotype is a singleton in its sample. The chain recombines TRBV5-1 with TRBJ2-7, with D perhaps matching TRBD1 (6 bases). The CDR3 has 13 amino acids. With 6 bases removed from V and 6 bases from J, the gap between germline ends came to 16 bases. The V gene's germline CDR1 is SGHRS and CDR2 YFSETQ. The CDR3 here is CASKLSPGAEQYF. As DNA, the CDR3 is TGCGCCAGCAAACTGTCTCCAGGGGCCGAGCAGTACTTC. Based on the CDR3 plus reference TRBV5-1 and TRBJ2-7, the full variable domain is KAGVTQTPRYLIKTRGQQVTLSCSPISGHRSVSWYQQTPGQGLQFLFEYFSETQRNKGNFPGRFSGRQFSNSRSEMNVSTLELGDSALYLCASKLSPGAEQYFGPGTRLTVT.

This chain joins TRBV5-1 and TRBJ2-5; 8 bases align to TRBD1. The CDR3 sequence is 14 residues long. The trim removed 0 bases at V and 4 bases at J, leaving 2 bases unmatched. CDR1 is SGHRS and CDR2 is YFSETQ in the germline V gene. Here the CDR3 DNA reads TGCGCCAGCAGCTTGGGACAGGGGAGAGAGACCCAGTACTTC. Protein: CASSLGQGRETQYF.

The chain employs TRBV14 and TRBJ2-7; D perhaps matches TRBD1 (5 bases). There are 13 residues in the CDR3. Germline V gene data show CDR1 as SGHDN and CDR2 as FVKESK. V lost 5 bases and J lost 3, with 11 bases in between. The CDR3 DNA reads TGTGCCAGCAGCACGGATAGGGGCTACGAGCAGTACTTC. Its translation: CASSTDRGYEQYF.

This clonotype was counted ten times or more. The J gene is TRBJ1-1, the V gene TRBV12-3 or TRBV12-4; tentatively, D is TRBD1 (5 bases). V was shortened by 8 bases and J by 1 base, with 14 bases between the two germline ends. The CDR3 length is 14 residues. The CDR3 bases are TGTGCCAGCCTAAAAGGGGTTAAGAACACTGAAGCTTTCTTT. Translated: CASLKGVKNTEAFF.

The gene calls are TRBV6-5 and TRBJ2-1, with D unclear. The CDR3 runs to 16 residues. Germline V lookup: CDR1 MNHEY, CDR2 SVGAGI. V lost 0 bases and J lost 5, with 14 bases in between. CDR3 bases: TGTGCCAGCAGTTACTCGAGGTGGGGAACTAACAATGAGCAGTTCTTC. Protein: CASSYSRWGTNNEQFF.

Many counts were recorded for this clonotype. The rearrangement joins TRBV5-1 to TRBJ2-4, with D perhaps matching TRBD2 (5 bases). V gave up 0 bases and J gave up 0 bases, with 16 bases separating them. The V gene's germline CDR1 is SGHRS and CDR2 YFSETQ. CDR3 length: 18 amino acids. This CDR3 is CASSLGPLAGVAKNIQYF. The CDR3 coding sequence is TGCGCCAGCAGCTTGGGTCCCCTGGCGGGTGTAGCCAAAAACATTCAGTACTTC. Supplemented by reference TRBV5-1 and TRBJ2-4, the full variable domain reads KAGVTQTPRYLIKTRGQQVTLSCSPISGHRSVSWYQQTPGQGLQFLFEYFSETQRNKGNFPGRFSGRQFSNSRSEMNVSTLELGDSALYLCASSLGPLAGVAKNIQYFGAGTRLSVL.

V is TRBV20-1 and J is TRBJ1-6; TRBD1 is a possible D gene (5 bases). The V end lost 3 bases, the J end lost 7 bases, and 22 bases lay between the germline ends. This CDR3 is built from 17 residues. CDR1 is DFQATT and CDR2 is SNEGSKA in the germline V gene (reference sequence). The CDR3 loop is CSASNMLRDSRNSPLHF. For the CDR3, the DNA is TGCAGTGCTAGTAACATGCTCAGGGACTCGCGAAATTCACCCCTCCACTTT.

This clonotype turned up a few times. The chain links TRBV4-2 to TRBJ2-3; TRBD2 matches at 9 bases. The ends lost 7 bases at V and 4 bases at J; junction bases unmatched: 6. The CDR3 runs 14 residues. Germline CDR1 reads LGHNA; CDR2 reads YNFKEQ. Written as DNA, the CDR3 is TGTGCCAGCACACGGCGGGAGGGAGCAGATACGCAGTATTTT. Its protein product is CASTRREGADTQYF.

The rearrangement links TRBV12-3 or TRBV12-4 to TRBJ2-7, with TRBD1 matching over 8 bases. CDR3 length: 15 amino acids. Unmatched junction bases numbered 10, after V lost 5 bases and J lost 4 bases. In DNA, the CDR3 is TGTGCCAGCAGTCCTAGGACAGGGACAGCTTACGAGCAGTACTTC. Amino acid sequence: CASSPRTGTAYEQYF.

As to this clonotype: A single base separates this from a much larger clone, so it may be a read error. The CDR3 here is CTSSPPGTYEQYF. CDR3 nucleotides: TGTACCAGCTCACCCCCAGGGACCTACGAGCAGTACTTC. V usage is TRBV18 and J usage is TRBJ2-7; tentative D call: TRBD1 (5 bases). Germline loops: CDR1 KGHSH, CDR2 LQKENI. The CDR3 has 13 residues. The variable domain in full, with the rest retrieved from reference TRBV18 and TRBJ2-7, is NAGVMQNPRHLVRRRGQEARLRCSPMKGHSHVYWYRQLPEEGLKFMVYLQKENIIDESGMPKERFSAEFPKEGPSILRIQQVVRGDSAAYFCTSSPPGTYEQYFGPGTRLTVT.

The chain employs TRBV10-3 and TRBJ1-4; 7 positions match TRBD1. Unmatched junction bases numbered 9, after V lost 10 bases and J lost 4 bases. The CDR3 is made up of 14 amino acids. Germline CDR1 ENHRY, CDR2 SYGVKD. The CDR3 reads CATTTGRDNEKLFF. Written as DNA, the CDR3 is TGTGCCACCACGACAGGGAGGGATAATGAAAAACTGTTTTTT.

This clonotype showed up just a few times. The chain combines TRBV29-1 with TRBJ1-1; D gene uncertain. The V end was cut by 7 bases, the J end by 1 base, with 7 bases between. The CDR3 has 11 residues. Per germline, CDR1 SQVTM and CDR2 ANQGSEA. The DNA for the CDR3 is TGCAGCGGGGTCAAGAACACTGAAGCTTTCTTT. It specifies CSGVKNTEAFF.

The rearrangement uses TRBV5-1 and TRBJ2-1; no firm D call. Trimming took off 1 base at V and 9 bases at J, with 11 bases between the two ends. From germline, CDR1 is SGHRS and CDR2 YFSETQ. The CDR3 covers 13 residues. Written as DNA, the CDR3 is TGCGCCAGCAGCTTGCATGAGACGAGTGAGCAGTTCTTC. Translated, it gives CASSLHETSEQFF.

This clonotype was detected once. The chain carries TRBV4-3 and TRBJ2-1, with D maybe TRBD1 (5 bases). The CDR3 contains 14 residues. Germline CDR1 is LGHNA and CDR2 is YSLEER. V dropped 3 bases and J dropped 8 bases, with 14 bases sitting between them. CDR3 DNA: TGCGCCAGCAGCCAGTCTACCGGACAACATGAGCAGTTCTTC. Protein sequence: CASSQSTGQHEQFF.

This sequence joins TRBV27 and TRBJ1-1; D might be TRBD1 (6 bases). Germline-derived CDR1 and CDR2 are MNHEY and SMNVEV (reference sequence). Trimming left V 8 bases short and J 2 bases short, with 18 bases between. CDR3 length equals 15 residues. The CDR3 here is CASHPRTALNTEAFF. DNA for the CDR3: TGTGCCAGCCACCCCCGGACAGCATTAAACACTGAAGCTTTCTTT.